The clone carrying this T cell receptor beta chain was observed many times. The antigen remains unidentified. V lost 2 bases to trimming and J lost 0 bases, with 8 bases between them. From germline, CDR1 is SGHDN and CDR2 FVKESK. This CDR3 comprises 16 residues. This record belongs to a study of early T cells in non-severe SARS-CoV-2 infection. Study context: Investigators sequenced bulk RNA drawn from unsorted whole blood, and chains remained unpaired.

Notes on the study in general: Lookups in VDJdb leaned toward anti-spike CD8 responses and missed private and CD4 specificities.

Researchers tagged individual cDNA molecules with unique molecular identifiers. TCRdb ran MiXCR on the 5' RACE reads and lists one entry per CDR3 protein. The sample records 30,000 to 40,000 distinct CDR3 sequences, almost 5.5% being singletons. This TCR was recovered from an adult who was a healthcare worker with PCR-confirmed SARS-CoV-2 infection or an uninfected control (not recorded which). The input for sequencing was whole blood, taken at baseline. The gene calls are TRBV14 and TRBJ2-6; TRBD2 is a possible D gene (6 bases). CDR3 nucleotide sequence: TGTGCCAGCAGCCAAAAGACTAGCTCTGGGGCCAACGTCCTGACTTTC. As protein: CASSQKTSSGANVLTF.